This T cell receptor (beta chain) was recorded in a study of Ad26.COV2.S vaccination and SARS-CoV-2 variants. About the study: The Ad26.COV2.S arm of the COV1001 trial was where the donor was placed.

This CDR3 comprises 13 residues. V lost 3 bases and J 8 bases, leaving 11 bases between the germline ends. The treatment denotes: some 19 received Ad26.COV2.S at low or high dose, single or two shots; 5 received placebo; per-sample allocation not given. Vaccine and placebo recipients were sampled on day 63 after the first injection. An 18-55-year-old adult in Boston served as donor. An Ad26 vector expressing Wuhan-strain SARS-CoV-2 spike served as the vaccine. Measured with immunoSEQ multiplex PCR; TCRdb has only the in-frame clones, and not every one. The sample includes 350,000 to 550,000 clones, roughly nine tenths seen only once; the top ten take about 2.7%.

V is TRBV12-3 or TRBV12-4 and J is TRBJ2-1, with D unresolved. The sequencing used peripheral blood, collected in a trial of Ad26.COV2.S vaccine versus placebo. The source is a person between 18 and 65 years old who received the Ad26.COV2.S COVID-19 vaccine or a placebo. CDR3 sequence (DNA): TGTGCCAGCAGTTTCGGCAGGAGATATGAGCAGTTCTTC. It translates to CASSFGRRYEQFF.